This entry is about one T cell receptor (beta chain). The antigen is undetermined. V shed 6 bases and J shed 2 bases, with 17 bases lying between them. Per germline, CDR1 SNHLY and CDR2 FYNNEI. The CDR3 length is 15 residues. These data belong to a study of T cells after posttransplantation cyclophosphamide. Sampled 1 year posttransplant, controls received myeloablative marrow transplants, methotrexate and a calcineurin inhibitor. The study's findings and limits: Blood and skin or GI T cell repertoires showed limited TRB overlap.

TCRdb's table, derived via immunoSEQ multiplex PCR, lists solely in-frame clones and lacks some. The sample carries about 20,000 clones, around 87% recorded once. The gene calls are TRBV2 and TRBJ2-7, with D possibly TRBD1 on 6 matching bases. The sample in question was PBMCs, obtained around 370 days after allogeneic stem cell transplant with calcineurin inhibitor and methotrexate. The origin of this receptor is a female patient aged 30 to 45 who received an allogeneic stem cell transplant from an unrelated donor, was CMV-positive, and had acute and chronic GVHD. Some T cells may have originated in the graft donor. CDR3 nucleotide sequence: TGTGCCAGCAGGCAAGAGGCAGGGGCCCCCTACGAGCAGTACTTC. The encoded protein is CASRQEAGAPYEQYF. Filled out from reference TRBV2 and TRBJ2-7, the complete variable domain reads EPEVTQTPSHQVTQMGQEVILRCVPISNHLYFYWYRQILGQKVEFLVSFYNNEISEKSEIFDDQFSVERPDGSNFTLKIRSTKLEDSAMYFCASRQEAGAPYEQYFGPGTRLTVT.